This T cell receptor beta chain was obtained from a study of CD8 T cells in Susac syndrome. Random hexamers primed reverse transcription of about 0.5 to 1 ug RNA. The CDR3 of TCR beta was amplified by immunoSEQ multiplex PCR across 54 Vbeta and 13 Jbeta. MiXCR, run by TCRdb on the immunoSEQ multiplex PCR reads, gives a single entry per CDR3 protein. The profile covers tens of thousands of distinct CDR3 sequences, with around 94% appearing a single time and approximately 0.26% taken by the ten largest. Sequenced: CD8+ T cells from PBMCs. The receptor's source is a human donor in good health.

The CDR3 here is CASSVDGEEIQETQYF. In nucleotides, the CDR3 is TGTGCCAGCAGCGTAGACGGGGAGGAGATCCAAGAGACCCAGTACTTC. This chain connects TRBV9 to TRBJ2-5; TRBD2 is a possible D gene (6 bases). V was clipped by 0 bases and J by 1 base, with 13 bases between them. Germline V gene sequence: CDR1 SGDLS, CDR2 YYNGEE. The CDR3 contains 16 residues.